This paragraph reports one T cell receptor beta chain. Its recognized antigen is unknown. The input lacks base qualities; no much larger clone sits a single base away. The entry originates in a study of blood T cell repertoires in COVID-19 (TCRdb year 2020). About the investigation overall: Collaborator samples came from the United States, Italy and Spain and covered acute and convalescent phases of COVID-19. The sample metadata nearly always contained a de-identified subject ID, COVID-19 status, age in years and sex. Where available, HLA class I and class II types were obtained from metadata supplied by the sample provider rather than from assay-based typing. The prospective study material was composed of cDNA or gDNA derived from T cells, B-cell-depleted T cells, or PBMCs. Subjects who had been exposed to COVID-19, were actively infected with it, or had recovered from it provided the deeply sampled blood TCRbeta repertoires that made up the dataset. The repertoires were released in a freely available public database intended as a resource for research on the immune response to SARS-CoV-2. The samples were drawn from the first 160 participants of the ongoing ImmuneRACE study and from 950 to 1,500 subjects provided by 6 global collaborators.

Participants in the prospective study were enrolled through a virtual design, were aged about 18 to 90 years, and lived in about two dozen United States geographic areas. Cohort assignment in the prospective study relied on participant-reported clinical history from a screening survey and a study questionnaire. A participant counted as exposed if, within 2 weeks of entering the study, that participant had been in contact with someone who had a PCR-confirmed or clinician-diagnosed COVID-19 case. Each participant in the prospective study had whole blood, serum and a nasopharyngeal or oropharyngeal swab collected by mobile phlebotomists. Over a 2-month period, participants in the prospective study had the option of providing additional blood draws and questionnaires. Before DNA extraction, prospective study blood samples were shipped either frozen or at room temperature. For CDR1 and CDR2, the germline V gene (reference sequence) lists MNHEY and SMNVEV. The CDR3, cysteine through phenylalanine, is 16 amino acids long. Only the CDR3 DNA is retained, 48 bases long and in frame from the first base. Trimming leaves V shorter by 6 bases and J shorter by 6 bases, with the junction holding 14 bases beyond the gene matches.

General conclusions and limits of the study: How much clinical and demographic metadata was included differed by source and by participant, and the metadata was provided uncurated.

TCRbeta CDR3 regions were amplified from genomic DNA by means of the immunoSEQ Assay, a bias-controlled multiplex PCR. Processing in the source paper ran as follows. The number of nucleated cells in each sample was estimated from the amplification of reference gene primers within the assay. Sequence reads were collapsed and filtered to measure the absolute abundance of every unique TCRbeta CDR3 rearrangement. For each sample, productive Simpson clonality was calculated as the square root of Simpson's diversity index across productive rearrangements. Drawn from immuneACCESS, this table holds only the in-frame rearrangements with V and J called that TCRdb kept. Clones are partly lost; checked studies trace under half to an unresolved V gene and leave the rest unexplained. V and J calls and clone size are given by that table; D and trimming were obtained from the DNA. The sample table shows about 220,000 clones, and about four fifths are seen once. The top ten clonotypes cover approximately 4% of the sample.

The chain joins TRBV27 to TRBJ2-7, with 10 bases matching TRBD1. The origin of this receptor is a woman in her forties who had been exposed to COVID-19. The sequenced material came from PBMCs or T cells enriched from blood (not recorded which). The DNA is TGTGCCAGCAGCATCAGCACCGGGACAGGGGCCTTCGAGCAGTACTTC. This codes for CASSISTGTGAFEQYF.